This TCR beta chain was observed in a study of Ad26.COV2.S vaccination and SARS-CoV-2 variants (dated by TCRdb to about 2021). Background on the whole study: Donors in the vaccine arm were drawn from COV1001, a phase I-IIa trial of Ad26.COV2.S in healthy adults that was multicentre, randomized, double-blind and placebo-controlled. A total of roughly 30 samples were included in the TCR-sequenced set, comprising around 19 Ad26.COV2.S vaccine recipients, 5 placebo recipients and 8 SARS-CoV-2 convalescent individuals. Investigators remained blinded to trial group allocation during experiments and outcome assessment. Dosing of Ad26.COV2.S was intramuscular, at either 5x10^10 or 1x10^11 viral particles, delivered as one shot or as two shots spaced 56 days apart. Trial participants were randomized into five groups of five, in which low-dose or high-dose Ad26.COV2.S was given once or twice, or placebo was given on both occasions. Sequencing of the TCRbeta repertoire served to evaluate the specificity and breadth of SARS-CoV-2-reactive T cell receptors following Ad26.COV2.S vaccination. Beyond this particular receptor, the publication reports: Comparing responses between vaccine doses or regimens was not something the study was powered to do. Higher spike-specific TCR breadth was observed in Ad26.COV2.S recipients than in placebo recipients (P = 0.0014). The authors noted that the TCR breadth and depth analyses may have underestimated total T cell responses. Vaccine and placebo recipients had similar non-spike TCR breadth, a finding consistent with the vaccine containing only spike. Substantial breadth of spike-specific CD8+ and CD4+ T cell responses was reported after vaccination.

The immunoSEQ Assay was used to sequence TCRbeta CDR3 regions. After extraction, genomic DNA underwent amplification by bias-controlled multiplex PCR, followed by high-throughput sequencing. In the original analysis: To quantify the absolute abundance of each unique TCRbeta CDR3 region, sequences were collapsed and filtered. T cell fraction was estimated by normalization of TCRbeta template counts to usable DNA, with usable DNA being measured through amplification of reference genes present in all nucleated cells. Repertoire TCRs were annotated as SARS-CoV-2-specific by exact matching of V gene, CDR3 amino acid sequence and J gene to a known reactive TCR set. MIRA supplied the reference SARS-CoV-2 TCR set, which was filtered for enrichment in COVID-19-positive ImmuneCODE repertoires so that public or cross-reactive TCRs were removed. Based on the MIRA antigens, annotated TCRs were further analysed at the level of specific ORF or position within ORF. Breadth was defined as the number of annotated unique rearrangements divided by the total number of unique productive rearrangements, and depth was defined as the summed frequency of the annotated unique rearrangements. Group comparisons of TCR breadth used two-sided Wilcoxon rank-sum tests. In its TCRdb copy, this immuneACCESS table keeps in-frame sequences only and misses some clones. Where compared with another copy, unresolved V genes explain less than half of these, and the others have no known cause. V and J calls and clone size follow that table, whereas D and trimming were derived from the DNA. The sample includes about 450,000 clones, with approximately 92% observed a single time. Around 2.6% of the sample comes from the top ten.

Note on this clone: It has no known antigen specificity. No per-base quality is available; no much larger clone lies one base away.

From the cysteine through the phenylalanine, the CDR3 covers 14 amino acids. Only CDR3 DNA remains: 42 bases, in frame from the first base. CDR1 and CDR2, per the germline V gene, are SGHVS and FQNEAQ. Cut back by 1 base and 3 bases, the V and J ends lie 9 bases apart. Sample treatment or condition, as interpreted from the label and publication: some 19 received Ad26.COV2.S at low or high dose, single or two shots; 5 received placebo; per-sample allocation not given. Repertoires of vaccine and placebo recipients were sequenced from samples taken on day 63 after the first injection. Cohort 1b enrolled 20 to 30 adults aged 18-55 years at a single site in Boston, USA, between 29 July and 7 August 2020. Ad26.COV2.S was a replication-incompetent adenovirus type 26 vector that expressed a prefusion-stabilized SARS-CoV-2 spike protein derived from the original Wuhan strain.

The source material was peripheral blood, sampled in a trial of Ad26.COV2.S vaccine versus placebo. The clonotype was recovered from a person between 18 and 65 years old who received the Ad26.COV2.S COVID-19 vaccine or a placebo. In this chain, TRBV7-8 is recombined with TRBJ1-2; no D segment can be confidently identified. The base sequence is TGTGCCAGCAGCTTAGGGCGGGCGGACTATGGCTACACCTTC. It specifies CASSLGRADYGYTF.